A selection of T cell receptor beta chains follows, all from one sample in a study of shared clonotypes between healthy human individuals. Data came from immunoSEQ multiplex PCR; TCRdb stores just in-frame clones and leaves some out. The sample lists roughly 1,800,000 clones; approximately 95% were seen once. The sample consisted of naive CD8+ T cells sorted from blood. These receptors originate from a young man in good health. Each CDR3 is given with its conserved first and last residue. The D gene is left open where the match is weak. Clone size is shown for a subset of rows, as once, few, many or a class of expanded clone.

clone size	V gene	D gene	J gene	CDR3 protein	CDR3 DNA
NA	TRBV14	TRBD2	TRBJ2-1	CASSQGGGTVSYNEQFF	TGTGCCAGCAGCCAAGGCGGGGGAACCGTCTCCTACAATGAGCAGTTCTTC
NA	TRBV7-9	NA	TRBJ2-7	CASSPRQSYEQYF	TGTGCCAGCAGCCCCCGCCAATCCTACGAGCAGTACTTC
NA	TRBV2	NA	TRBJ2-7	CASSEGGDEQYF	TGTGCCAGCAGTGAAGGCGGGGACGAGCAGTACTTC
NA	TRBV11-1	NA	TRBJ2-3	CASSFSVNTDTQYF	TGTGCCAGCAGCTTTAGCGTAAACACAGATACGCAGTATTTT
NA	TRBV28	NA	TRBJ1-5	CASSQVDWNQPQHF	TGTGCCAGCAGCCAGGTGGATTGGAATCAGCCCCAGCATTTT
once	TRBV6-5	NA	TRBJ2-7	CASSPGQVNEQYF	TGTGCCAGCAGTCCGGGACAAGTTAACGAGCAGTACTTC
NA	TRBV10-1	NA	TRBJ2-3	CASSSLPGDTDTQYF	TGCGCCAGCAGCTCCTTACCGGGGGACACAGATACGCAGTATTTT
NA	TRBV4-1	TRBD2	TRBJ2-1	CASSQELRSGRDNEQFF	TGCGCCAGCAGCCAAGAATTAAGGAGCGGGAGGGACAATGAGCAGTTCTTC
NA	TRBV9	NA	TRBJ1-3	CASSVGSGSGNTIYF	TGTGCCAGCAGCGTAGGATCGGGCTCTGGAAACACCATATATTTT
NA	TRBV7-6	NA	TRBJ1-5	CASSLYSGQPQHF	TGTGCCAGCAGCTTATACTCCGGTCAGCCCCAGCATTTT
NA	TRBV6-5	NA	TRBJ2-2	CASRHTGELFF	TGTGCCAGCAGACACACCGGGGAGCTGTTTTTT
NA	TRBV13	TRBD1	TRBJ2-7	CASRRKQGSSSYEQYF	TGTGCCAGCAGACGTAAACAGGGGTCAAGCTCCTACGAGCAGTACTTC
NA	TRBV6-5	TRBD1	TRBJ2-4	CASSQGPTGDIQYF	TGTGCCAGCAGTCAGGGACCGACAGGGGACATTCAGTACTTC
NA	TRBV5-1	NA	TRBJ1-1	CASSLVPGDREHTEAFF	TGCGCCAGCAGCTTGGTGCCGGGGGACCGGGAACACACTGAAGCTTTCTTT
NA	TRBV6-5	TRBD1	TRBJ1-2	CASRTGVGYGYTF	TGTGCCAGCCGGACAGGGGTCGGCTATGGCTACACCTTC
once	TRBV5-1	NA	TRBJ2-7	CASSLAELSYEQYF	TGCGCCAGCAGCTTGGCCGAGCTATCCTACGAGCAGTACTTC
NA	TRBV2	TRBD2	TRBJ2-3	CASSDSASGSIGDTQYF	TGTGCCAGCAGTGATTCGGCTAGCGGAAGCATCGGAGATACGCAGTATTTT
NA	TRBV11-2	NA	TRBJ2-4	CASSPAWAADQYF	TGTGCCAGCAGCCCCGCCTGGGCAGCCGATCAGTACTTC
NA	TRBV5-1	TRBD1	TRBJ2-7	CASSFRTGDSYEQYF	TGCGCCAGCAGTTTCAGGACAGGGGACTCCTACGAGCAGTACTTC
NA	TRBV28	NA	TRBJ2-7	CASTTKSSSELPYEQYF	TGTGCCAGCACAACTAAGTCGTCTTCGGAGTTGCCATACGAGCAGTACTTC
NA	TRBV11-2	TRBD1	TRBJ2-7	CASSLYGTGSYEQYF	TGTGCCAGCAGCTTATACGGGACAGGGTCCTACGAGCAGTACTTC
NA	TRBV6-5	TRBD1	TRBJ2-2	CASRFTGALFF	TGTGCCAGCAGATTTACAGGGGCGCTGTTTTTT
NA	TRBV29-1	NA	TRBJ2-5	CSVAGFDETQYF	TGCAGCGTTGCAGGATTTGATGAGACCCAGTACTTC
few	TRBV6-1	TRBD1	TRBJ1-6	CASSELGQNSPLHF	TGTGCCAGCAGTGAACTGGGACAGAATTCACCCCTCCACTTT
NA	TRBV20-1	NA	TRBJ2-7	CSAREGNEQYF	TGCAGTGCTAGAGAGGGGAACGAGCAGTACTTC
NA	TRBV27	NA	TRBJ2-7	CASSWQAAYEQYF	TGTGCCAGCAGTTGGCAGGCCGCCTACGAGCAGTACTTC
NA	TRBV7-9	NA	TRBJ2-3	CASSAGPITDTQYF	TGTGCCAGCAGCGCGGGACCAATAACAGATACGCAGTATTTT
once	TRBV7-2	NA	TRBJ2-1	CASTSGQSSYNEQFF	TGTGCCAGCACCTCGGGACAAAGCTCCTACAATGAGCAGTTCTTC
once	TRBV7-8	TRBD1	TRBJ1-1	CASSLGTGTNTEAFF	TGTGCCAGCAGCTTAGGGACAGGGACGAACACTGAAGCTTTCTTT
NA	TRBV25-1	NA	TRBJ2-7	CASSEGVEQYF	TGTGCCAGCAGTGAGGGTGTCGAGCAGTACTTC
NA	TRBV11-2	NA	TRBJ1-2	CASSLDNRGGYTF	TGTGCCAGCAGCTTAGATAATCGAGGGGGCTACACCTTC
NA	TRBV6-1	TRBD1	TRBJ1-1	CASRPRGAREAFF	TGTGCCAGCAGACCCAGGGGGGCCCGTGAAGCTTTCTTT
NA	TRBV4-1	NA	TRBJ1-3	CASSQDARAENTIYF	TGCGCCAGCAGCCAAGACGCCAGGGCAGAGAACACCATATATTTT
NA	TRBV20-1	NA	TRBJ2-3	CSCERADTQYF	TGCAGTTGCGAAAGGGCAGATACGCAGTATTTT
NA	TRBV11-2	NA	TRBJ2-3	CASTPAGLVRDTQYF	TGTGCCAGCACCCCCGCCGGTCTAGTTCGAGATACGCAGTATTTT
NA	TRBV2	TRBD1	TRBJ1-2	CASSLGTDSLNYGYTF	TGTGCCAGCAGTTTAGGGACAGACAGTTTAAACTATGGCTACACCTTC
NA	TRBV9	TRBD2	TRBJ2-7	CASTIGAGPYEQYF	TGTGCCAGCACCATCGGAGCGGGACCCTACGAGCAGTACTTC
NA	TRBV27	TRBD1	TRBJ1-2	CASSSPGAGGRETF	TGTGCCAGCAGTTCCCCCGGGGCAGGGGGCAGAGAGACCTTC
NA	TRBV6-1	NA	TRBJ2-7	CATLYMGITYEQYF	TGTGCCACCTTGTATATGGGCATCACCTACGAGCAGTACTTC
few	TRBV2	NA	TRBJ1-2	CASSVSTEIYGYTF	TGTGCCAGCAGTGTCTCGACGGAGATCTATGGCTACACCTTC
NA	TRBV14	NA	TRBJ2-2	CASSQAHESLYTGELFF	TGTGCCAGCAGCCAAGCCCACGAGAGTTTGTACACCGGGGAGCTGTTTTTT
NA	TRBV27	NA	TRBJ1-4	CASSVQEIGEKLFF	TGTGCCAGCAGTGTACAGGAAATTGGTGAAAAACTGTTTTTT
NA	TRBV4-3	NA	TRBJ1-4	CASSQDLGEEKYEKLFF	TGCGCCAGCAGCCAAGACCTAGGGGAAGAGAAATATGAAAAACTGTTTTTT
NA	TRBV4-1	TRBD1	TRBJ2-7	CASSPTGQLNYEQYF	TGCGCCAGCAGCCCGACGGGACAGCTAAACTACGAGCAGTACTTC
NA	TRBV27	TRBD1	TRBJ1-1	CASSLATGEGYTEAFF	TGTGCCAGCAGTTTGGCGACAGGGGAGGGATACACTGAAGCTTTCTTT
NA	TRBV28	TRBD1	TRBJ1-2	CASSLSVETGSSYGYTF	TGTGCCAGCAGTTTATCCGTCGAGACAGGGAGTTCCTATGGCTACACCTTC
NA	TRBV7-8	NA	TRBJ2-7	CASGTGFSYEQYF	TGTGCCAGCGGAACAGGTTTCTCCTACGAGCAGTACTTC
once	TRBV6-5	TRBD1	TRBJ2-1	CASSLIGTANEQFF	TGTGCCAGCAGTTTGATCGGGACAGCCAATGAGCAGTTCTTC
NA	TRBV19	NA	TRBJ1-1	CASRVRDVNTEAFF	TGTGCCAGTAGAGTCCGGGACGTCAACACTGAAGCTTTCTTT
NA	TRBV19	TRBD1	TRBJ2-5	CASSIDWTGSEQETQYF	TGTGCCAGTAGTATAGATTGGACAGGGTCCGAACAAGAGACCCAGTACTTC
NA	TRBV10-3	NA	TRBJ1-1	CAISRTTETEAFF	TGTGCCATCAGTCGGACAACTGAGACTGAAGCTTTCTTT
NA	TRBV9	TRBD1	TRBJ2-3	CASSVYIRDSSTDTQYF	TGTGCCAGCAGCGTTTACATCCGGGACAGCAGCACAGATACGCAGTATTTT
few	TRBV27	NA	TRBJ1-5	CASSAGRGNQPQHF	TGTGCCAGCAGTGCAGGGAGGGGCAATCAGCCCCAGCATTTT
NA	TRBV5-6	NA	TRBJ2-7	CASSLGQGNEQYF	TGTGCCAGCAGCTTGGGGCAGGGCAACGAGCAGTACTTC